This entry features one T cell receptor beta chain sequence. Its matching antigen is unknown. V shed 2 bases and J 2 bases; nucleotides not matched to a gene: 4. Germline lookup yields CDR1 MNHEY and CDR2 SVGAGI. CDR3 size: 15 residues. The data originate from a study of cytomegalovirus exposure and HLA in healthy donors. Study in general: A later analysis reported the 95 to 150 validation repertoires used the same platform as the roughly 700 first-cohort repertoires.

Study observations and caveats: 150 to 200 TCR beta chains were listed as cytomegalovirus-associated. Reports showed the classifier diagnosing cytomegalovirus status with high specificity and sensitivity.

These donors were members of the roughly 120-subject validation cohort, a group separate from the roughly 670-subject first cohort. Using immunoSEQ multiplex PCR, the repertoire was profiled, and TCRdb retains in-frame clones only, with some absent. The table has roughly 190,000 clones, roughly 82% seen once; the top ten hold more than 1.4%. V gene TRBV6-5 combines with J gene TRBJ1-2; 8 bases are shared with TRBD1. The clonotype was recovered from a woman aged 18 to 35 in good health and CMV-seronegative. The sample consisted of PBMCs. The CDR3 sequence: CASSYRAGGNYGYTF. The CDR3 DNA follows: TGTGCCAGCAGTTACCGGGCAGGGGGCAACTATGGCTACACCTTC.